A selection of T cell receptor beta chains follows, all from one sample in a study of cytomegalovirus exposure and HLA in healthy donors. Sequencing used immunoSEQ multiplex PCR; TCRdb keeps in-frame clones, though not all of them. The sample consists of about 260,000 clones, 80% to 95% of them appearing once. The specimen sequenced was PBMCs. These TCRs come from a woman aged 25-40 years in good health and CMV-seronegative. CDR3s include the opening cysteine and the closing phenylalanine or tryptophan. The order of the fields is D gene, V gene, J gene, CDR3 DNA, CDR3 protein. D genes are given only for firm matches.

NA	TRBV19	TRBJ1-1	TGTGCCAGCGGATCCGGGGGGCCTAACACTGAAGCTTTCTTT	CASGSGGPNTEAFF
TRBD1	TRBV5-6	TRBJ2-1	TGTGCCAGCAGCTTTTCGAGACAGGGGATCCATGAGCAGTTCTTC	CASSFSRQGIHEQFF
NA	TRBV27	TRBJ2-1	TGTGCCAGCAGTTTAGTAACGGGACCCGGGTTCAATGAGCAGTTCTTC	CASSLVTGPGFNEQFF
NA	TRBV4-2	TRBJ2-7	TGTGCCAGCAGCCCGGAAGCAGGGGGTGGAGGGTTCTACGAGCAGTACTTC	CASSPEAGGGGFYEQYF
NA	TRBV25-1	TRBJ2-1	TGTGCCAGCAGTGAATCGTTCTACAATGAGCAGTTCTTC	CASSESFYNEQFF
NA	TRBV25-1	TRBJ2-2	TGTGCCAGCAATCCGGGACCATCGAACACCGGGGAGCTGTTTTTT	CASNPGPSNTGELFF
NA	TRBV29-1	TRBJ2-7	TGCAGCGTTGCACAGGGATACGAGCAGTACTTC	CSVAQGYEQYF
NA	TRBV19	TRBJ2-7	TGTGCGTGCTCCCTGGGAGGTCTGTACGAGCAGTACTTC	CACSLGGLYEQYF
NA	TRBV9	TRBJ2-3	TGTGCCAGCAGTAAAATTACCACAGATACGCAGTATTTT	CASSKITTDTQYF
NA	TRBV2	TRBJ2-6	TGTGCCAGCAATGGCAGGGTCTCTGGGGCCAACGTCCTGACTTTC	CASNGRVSGANVLTF
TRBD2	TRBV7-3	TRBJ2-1	TGTGCCAGCAGCTGGACTAGCGGGGCGCATGAGCAGTTCTTC	CASSWTSGAHEQFF
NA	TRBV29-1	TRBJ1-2	TGCAGCGTTGAAGGGACAACCAACTATGGCTACACCTTC	CSVEGTTNYGYTF
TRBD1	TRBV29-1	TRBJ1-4	TGCAGCGCCCAGGGGGAAGGGGATGAAAAACTGTTTTTT	CSAQGEGDEKLFF
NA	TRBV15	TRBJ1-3	TGTGCCACCAGCAGAGATCGGGGAACTGGAAACACCATATATTTT	CATSRDRGTGNTIYF
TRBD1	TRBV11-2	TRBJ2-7	TGTGCCAGCAGCTTAGGATCGATCCGACAGGGAACCTACGAGCAGTACTTC	CASSLGSIRQGTYEQYF
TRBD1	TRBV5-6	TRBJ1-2	TGTGCCAGCAGCTATACAGGGGGTGGAGGCTATGGCTACACCTTC	CASSYTGGGGYGYTF
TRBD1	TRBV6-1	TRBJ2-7	TGTGCCAGCAGTGGAAGGGACAGGGCCTCCTACGAGCAGTACTTC	CASSGRDRASYEQYF
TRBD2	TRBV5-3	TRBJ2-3	TGTGCCAGAAGCACGGGACTAGCGGTTAGCACAGATACGCAGTATTTT	CARSTGLAVSTDTQYF
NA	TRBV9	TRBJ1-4	TGTGCCAGCAGCGCGGACAGCTTTAATGAAAAACTGTTTTTT	CASSADSFNEKLFF
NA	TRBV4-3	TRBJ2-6	TGCGCCAGCAGCCGTAAGAGGGGCTCTGGGGCCAACGTCCTGACTTTC	CASSRKRGSGANVLTF
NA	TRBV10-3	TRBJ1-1	TGTGCCACCTCTACGGTGAGCCCGAATACTGAAGCTTTCTTT	CATSTVSPNTEAFF